The rows below give T cell receptor beta chains drawn from one sample of a study of graft-versus-host responses after intestinal transplantation. No antigen is known for these receptors. Method: immunoSEQ multiplex PCR; TCRdb's copy keeps in-frame clones and lacks some. The repertoire holds 65,000 to 90,000 clones, with 85% to 95% as singletons. The sequences come from unstimulated CD8+ T cells sorted from spleen or lymph node cells, collected before transplant. Receptor source: a human donor who was the organ donor for an intestinal transplant. Both conserved end residues are part of each CDR3. The order of the fields is CDR3 DNA, CDR3 protein, J gene, V gene, D gene, clone size. D genes are given only for firm matches. Some rows have no size entry. The others give once, few or many, or a class for an expanded clone.

cdr3_nt: TGTGCCAGCAGCCCAGGCCGAGCCAGCACTGAAGCTTTCTTT; cdr3_aa: CASSPGRASTEAFF; j_call: TRBJ1-1; v_call: TRBV28; d_call: -; clone_size: -
cdr3_nt: TGTGCCAGCGGGCTACTAGCGGGCCGGGGCGGCGTCGGGGAGCAGTACTTC; cdr3_aa: CASGLLAGRGGVGEQYF; j_call: TRBJ2-7; v_call: TRBV2; d_call: TRBD2; clone_size: once
cdr3_nt: TGTGCCAGTAGTACTTCCCCGGGACTATCCTACGAGCAGTACTTC; cdr3_aa: CASSTSPGLSYEQYF; j_call: TRBJ2-7; v_call: TRBV19; d_call: TRBD2; clone_size: -
cdr3_nt: TGTGCCACCAGCACCGGGACAGGGTCCTACGAGCAGTACTTC; cdr3_aa: CATSTGTGSYEQYF; j_call: TRBJ2-7; v_call: TRBV15; d_call: TRBD1; clone_size: -
cdr3_nt: TGTGCCAGTAGAGACCAGACAGGGAGCTCCTACAATGAGCAGTTCTTC; cdr3_aa: CASRDQTGSSYNEQFF; j_call: TRBJ2-1; v_call: TRBV19; d_call: TRBD1; clone_size: -
cdr3_nt: TGTGCCAGCAGTTACAGTGGGTTGGGTGAAAAACTGTTTTTT; cdr3_aa: CASSYSGLGEKLFF; j_call: TRBJ1-4; v_call: TRBV6-5; d_call: -; clone_size: -
cdr3_nt: TGTGCCAGTAGTTGGCGGGCCTCCTACGAGCAGTACTTC; cdr3_aa: CASSWRASYEQYF; j_call: TRBJ2-7; v_call: TRBV19; d_call: -; clone_size: -
cdr3_nt: TGTGCCAGCAGCTTCACGGGGGGGAGCACAGATACGCAGTATTTT; cdr3_aa: CASSFTGGSTDTQYF; j_call: TRBJ2-3; v_call: TRBV7-9; d_call: TRBD2; clone_size: -
cdr3_nt: TGTGCCAGCAGTTTAACCGGCCATGATACGCAGTATTTT; cdr3_aa: CASSLTGHDTQYF; j_call: TRBJ2-3; v_call: TRBV27; d_call: -; clone_size: -
cdr3_nt: TGTGCCATCAGTGTCTTACTAGTTTCGTCCTACAATGAGCAGTTCTTC; cdr3_aa: CAISVLLVSSYNEQFF; j_call: TRBJ2-1; v_call: TRBV10-3; d_call: -; clone_size: -
cdr3_nt: TGTGCCAGCAGCTACACAGGGGACTCCTACGAGCAGTACTTC; cdr3_aa: CASSYTGDSYEQYF; j_call: TRBJ2-7; v_call: TRBV6-6; d_call: TRBD1; clone_size: -
cdr3_nt: TGTGCCATCAGTGAGGACAGGAGTAGGGTAAGCTCTGGGGCCAACGTCCTGACTTTC; cdr3_aa: CAISEDRSRVSSGANVLTF; j_call: TRBJ2-6; v_call: TRBV10-3; d_call: -; clone_size: -
cdr3_nt: TGCGCCAGCAGCCAAGGGGCAGGGAGCACAGATACGCAGTATTTT; cdr3_aa: CASSQGAGSTDTQYF; j_call: TRBJ2-3; v_call: TRBV4-1; d_call: -; clone_size: -
cdr3_nt: TGTGCCAGCAGCTTAGAAACTAGCGGCAATGAGCAGTTCTTC; cdr3_aa: CASSLETSGNEQFF; j_call: TRBJ2-1; v_call: TRBV7-9; d_call: TRBD2; clone_size: -
cdr3_nt: TGCGCCAGCAGCCCCTGGCCCCGGACAGGTTACAATGAGCAGTTCTTC; cdr3_aa: CASSPWPRTGYNEQFF; j_call: TRBJ2-1; v_call: TRBV5-1; d_call: TRBD1; clone_size: -
cdr3_nt: TGTGCCAGCAGCTTAGAGACAGTGAACACTGAAGCTTTCTTT; cdr3_aa: CASSLETVNTEAFF; j_call: TRBJ1-1; v_call: TRBV5-6; d_call: -; clone_size: -
cdr3_nt: TGTGCCAGCAGCTGGGACTCATCCTCCTACGAGCAGTACTTC; cdr3_aa: CASSWDSSSYEQYF; j_call: TRBJ2-7; v_call: TRBV5-6; d_call: -; clone_size: -
cdr3_nt: TGCGCCAGCAGTAGGTGGACAGGCCATGCCTACGAGCAGTACTTC; cdr3_aa: CASSRWTGHAYEQYF; j_call: TRBJ2-7; v_call: TRBV5-1; d_call: TRBD1; clone_size: -
cdr3_nt: TGTGCCAGCAGTGTTGTCTCCCAGGGTAACAATGAGCAGTTCTTC; cdr3_aa: CASSVVSQGNNEQFF; j_call: TRBJ2-1; v_call: TRBV6-4; d_call: -; clone_size: -
cdr3_nt: TGTGCCAGCAGCTCCGGACTAAGCGGGAGGTTTTCTGAGTTCTTC; cdr3_aa: CASSSGLSGRFSEFF; j_call: TRBJ2-1; v_call: TRBV7-2; d_call: TRBD2; clone_size: -
cdr3_nt: TGTGCCAGTAGTATCGCGACAGGGGGAAATTCACCCCTCCACTTT; cdr3_aa: CASSIATGGNSPLHF; j_call: TRBJ1-6; v_call: TRBV19; d_call: TRBD1; clone_size: -
cdr3_nt: TGCGCCAGCAGCCAAGGATGGGGGAACACTGAAGCTTTCTTT; cdr3_aa: CASSQGWGNTEAFF; j_call: TRBJ1-1; v_call: TRBV4-1; d_call: -; clone_size: -
cdr3_nt: TGCAGCGTTCGGGGAGCTGAGACCCAGTACTTC; cdr3_aa: CSVRGAETQYF; j_call: TRBJ2-5; v_call: TRBV29-1; d_call: -; clone_size: -
cdr3_nt: TGCGCCAGCAGCCAAGGACCTAATGAGCAGTTCTTC; cdr3_aa: CASSQGPNEQFF; j_call: TRBJ2-1; v_call: TRBV4-1; d_call: -; clone_size: -
cdr3_nt: TGCGCCAGCAGCCAAGTAGCGGGGGATGAGCAGTTCTTC; cdr3_aa: CASSQVAGDEQFF; j_call: TRBJ2-1; v_call: TRBV4-1; d_call: TRBD2; clone_size: -
cdr3_nt: TGTGCCAGCAGCTTCCCTCTAGCGGGAGCTAATGAGCAGTACTTC; cdr3_aa: CASSFPLAGANEQYF; j_call: TRBJ2-7; v_call: TRBV7-2; d_call: TRBD2; clone_size: -
cdr3_nt: TGTGCCAGCAGCCCATACGGACGGGGACCTGGAGAAAAACTGTTTTTT; cdr3_aa: CASSPYGRGPGEKLFF; j_call: TRBJ1-4; v_call: TRBV9; d_call: -; clone_size: once
cdr3_nt: TGCGCCAGCAGCCAAGTCCGGGGTCCATCCGGTGGCTACACCTTC; cdr3_aa: CASSQVRGPSGGYTF; j_call: TRBJ1-2; v_call: TRBV4-1; d_call: -; clone_size: once
cdr3_nt: TGTGCCAGCAGTTTACTGGACAGGGATGGCACTGAAGCTTTCTTT; cdr3_aa: CASSLLDRDGTEAFF; j_call: TRBJ1-1; v_call: TRBV27; d_call: TRBD1; clone_size: -
cdr3_nt: TGTGCCAGCGCTCTTCTAAACGCCGGGGAGCTGTTTTTT; cdr3_aa: CASALLNAGELFF; j_call: TRBJ2-2; v_call: TRBV19; d_call: -; clone_size: -
cdr3_nt: TGCGCCAGCAGGGACAGTAACACCGGGGAGCTGTTTTTT; cdr3_aa: CASRDSNTGELFF; j_call: TRBJ2-2; v_call: TRBV4-1; d_call: -; clone_size: -
cdr3_nt: TGTGCCAGTAGTTGGGGATACAATTCACCCCTCCACTTT; cdr3_aa: CASSWGYNSPLHF; j_call: TRBJ1-6; v_call: TRBV19; d_call: -; clone_size: -
cdr3_nt: TGTGCCAGCAGCGTAGACCCCGCAGATACGCAGTATTTT; cdr3_aa: CASSVDPADTQYF; j_call: TRBJ2-3; v_call: TRBV9; d_call: -; clone_size: -
cdr3_nt: TGCGCCAGCAGCTTGGGTCAGGGGCAGGACGAGCAGTACTTC; cdr3_aa: CASSLGQGQDEQYF; j_call: TRBJ2-7; v_call: TRBV5-1; d_call: -; clone_size: -
cdr3_nt: TGCGCCAGCAGCCAAGATCGGGATTACGAGCAGTACTTC; cdr3_aa: CASSQDRDYEQYF; j_call: TRBJ2-7; v_call: TRBV4-1; d_call: -; clone_size: -
cdr3_nt: TGTGCCATCAGTTTGGAGCGGGGGGGCCGGAACAATGAGCAGTTCTTC; cdr3_aa: CAISLERGGRNNEQFF; j_call: TRBJ2-1; v_call: TRBV10-3; d_call: TRBD2; clone_size: -
cdr3_nt: TGTGCCTGGAGTGCAAACATGAACACTGAAGCTTTCTTT; cdr3_aa: CAWSANMNTEAFF; j_call: TRBJ1-1; v_call: TRBV30; d_call: -; clone_size: -
cdr3_nt: TGTGCCAGTAGTGTACAGGGGAGGTATGAAAAACTGTTTTTT; cdr3_aa: CASSVQGRYEKLFF; j_call: TRBJ1-4; v_call: TRBV19; d_call: TRBD1; clone_size: -
cdr3_nt: TGTGCCAGCTCACCCTTTCGACCAAGCGATGAGCAGTTCTTC; cdr3_aa: CASSPFRPSDEQFF; j_call: TRBJ2-1; v_call: TRBV18; d_call: -; clone_size: -
cdr3_nt: TGTGCCATCCGATTTTTAGTCCCCTACTCCTACAATGAGCAGTTCTTC; cdr3_aa: CAIRFLVPYSYNEQFF; j_call: TRBJ2-1; v_call: TRBV6-4; d_call: -; clone_size: -
cdr3_nt: TGTGCCAGCAGTTTCATGAGCGGATACACCGGGGAGCTGTTTTTT; cdr3_aa: CASSFMSGYTGELFF; j_call: TRBJ2-2; v_call: TRBV27; d_call: -; clone_size: -
cdr3_nt: TGCGCCAGCAGCTTACCGAACAGGGGGCGCGGTGAAACCCAGTACTTC; cdr3_aa: CASSLPNRGRGETQYF; j_call: TRBJ2-5; v_call: TRBV5-1; d_call: TRBD1; clone_size: -
cdr3_nt: TGTGCCAGCTGGGGGGGGGCCACAGATACGCAGTATTTT; cdr3_aa: CASWGGATDTQYF; j_call: TRBJ2-3; v_call: TRBV19; d_call: -; clone_size: -
cdr3_nt: TGTGCCAGCAGTGAATGGGCAGGGGGAGGAAACACTGAAGCTTTCTTT; cdr3_aa: CASSEWAGGGNTEAFF; j_call: TRBJ1-1; v_call: TRBV6-1; d_call: TRBD1; clone_size: -
cdr3_nt: TGTGCCAGCAGCAGGACAGGGGGCACTGAAGCTTTCTTT; cdr3_aa: CASSRTGGTEAFF; j_call: TRBJ1-1; v_call: TRBV2; d_call: TRBD1; clone_size: -
cdr3_nt: TGCGCCAGCAGCTTGGAGGGGGGTATGCAGGGACGAGCTAACTATGGCTACACCTTC; cdr3_aa: CASSLEGGMQGRANYGYTF; j_call: TRBJ1-2; v_call: TRBV5-1; d_call: -; clone_size: -
cdr3_nt: TGTGCCAGTAGTATCCTTGGACAGGGTACCAACGAGCAGTACTTC; cdr3_aa: CASSILGQGTNEQYF; j_call: TRBJ2-7; v_call: TRBV19; d_call: TRBD1; clone_size: -
cdr3_nt: TGTGCCAGCAGCTTAGGATTAAACGAGCAGTACTTC; cdr3_aa: CASSLGLNEQYF; j_call: TRBJ2-7; v_call: TRBV11-2; d_call: -; clone_size: -
cdr3_nt: TGTGCCAGCAGCTTAGGCGGCAACCAAGAGACCCAGTACTTC; cdr3_aa: CASSLGGNQETQYF; j_call: TRBJ2-5; v_call: TRBV7-6; d_call: -; clone_size: -
cdr3_nt: TGTGCCAGCAGCCCTGACAGGGATTCGACCTACGAGCAGTACTTC; cdr3_aa: CASSPDRDSTYEQYF; j_call: TRBJ2-7; v_call: TRBV5-6; d_call: TRBD1; clone_size: -
cdr3_nt: TGTGCCAGCACGCCGTTGGGGCTAGCGGGAGGGCACACCTACGAGCAGTACTTC; cdr3_aa: CASTPLGLAGGHTYEQYF; j_call: TRBJ2-7; v_call: TRBV5-6; d_call: TRBD2; clone_size: -
cdr3_nt: TGTGCCAGCAATCACAGGGGGACCACTGAAGCTTTCTTT; cdr3_aa: CASNHRGTTEAFF; j_call: TRBJ1-1; v_call: TRBV27; d_call: TRBD1; clone_size: -
cdr3_nt: TGTGCCAGCAGCCAATACGCCCACACTGAAGCTTTCTTT; cdr3_aa: CASSQYAHTEAFF; j_call: TRBJ1-1; v_call: TRBV7-9; d_call: -; clone_size: -
cdr3_nt: TGTGCCAGCAGCCCTGGACACCGGAGCTCCTACGAGCAGTACTTC; cdr3_aa: CASSPGHRSSYEQYF; j_call: TRBJ2-7; v_call: TRBV6-5; d_call: -; clone_size: -
cdr3_nt: TGCGCCAGCAGCCACATTTTTACAGATACGCAGTATTTT; cdr3_aa: CASSHIFTDTQYF; j_call: TRBJ2-3; v_call: TRBV4-1; d_call: -; clone_size: -